A single T cell receptor (beta chain) is shown here with its context. The target antigen is unknown. This specimen belongs to a study of T cell repertoires in cytomegalovirus infection. Overall study: Carrying CMV and the relevant HLA type showed in public TCR beta signatures. Findings of the study overall: Frequencies of public TCR beta families were cumulated, and this identified carriers of CMV plus the relevant HLA. Across the ex vivo response, the dominant clonotypes were HLA-C-restricted CMV-specific TCR beta clonotypes.

Via MiXCR, TCRdb re-called the reads, giving one row per CDR3 protein. Of around 490,000 distinct CDR3 sequences detected, around 27% appear once; the ten largest clones hold approximately 13%. The sequenced material came from PBMCs. This TCR came from a human donor in good health (CMV status not recorded). Some clones in this sample may be carry-over from other donors' samples.

The CDR3 reads CASSLIFSQYNEQFF. CDR3 bases: TGCGCCAGCAGCTTGATCTTCTCGCAGTACAATGAGCAGTTCTTC. The chain has TRBV5-1 and TRBJ2-1; D gene ambiguous. Trimming removed 1 base from V and 4 bases from J, with 12 bases in between. The length of the CDR3 is 15 residues. Per germline, CDR1 SGHRS and CDR2 YFSETQ.